A selection of T cell receptor beta chains follows, all from one sample in a study of a mutant IDH1 vaccine in newly diagnosed glioma. These receptors have no identified antigens. The repertoire was sequenced with immunoSEQ multiplex PCR; TCRdb's copy has only in-frame clones and lacks some. The sample shows around 31,000 clones, around 87% of them seen only once. This specimen consisted of PBMCs, obtained from a glioma patient whose treatment included an IDH1 peptide vaccine. These receptor sequences come from a man aged 18 to 29 with glioma. Each CDR3 is given with its conserved first and last residue. Each record gives: J gene, V gene, clone size, D gene, CDR3 DNA, CDR3 protein. D genes are given only for firm matches. Rows give clone size only sometimes, using once, few, many, or a class for an expanded clone.

TRBJ2-1 TRBV7-9 NA TRBD2 TGTGCCAGCAGCCTAGGGACTAGCGGGAGGAAGGGTGAGCAGTTCTTC CASSLGTSGRKGEQFF
TRBJ1-1 TRBV20-1 NA NA TGCAGTGTCCTCGGGGGGGCTGAAGCTTTCTTT CSVLGGAEAFF
TRBJ1-2 TRBV5-1 NA NA TGCGCCAGCAGCTTACTTTCAGGAGATTCCTATGGCTACACCTTC CASSLLSGDSYGYTF
TRBJ1-6 TRBV7-7 NA NA TGTGCCAGCAGCTTAAGCGGGTCTTCACCCCTCCACTTT CASSLSGSSPLHF
TRBJ1-1 TRBV11-2 NA NA TGTGCCAGCAGCCCATTGCGGGGGATGAACACTGAAGCTTTCTTT CASSPLRGMNTEAFF
TRBJ2-1 TRBV10-1 NA NA TGCGCCAGCAGTGATGGACTCAGTTTACCGAATGAGCAGTTCTTC CASSDGLSLPNEQFF
TRBJ2-7 TRBV7-2 NA TRBD1 TGTGCCAGCAGCTTAAGGGACAGGTCCTACGAGCAGTACTTC CASSLRDRSYEQYF
TRBJ2-5 TRBV4-1 once NA TGCGCCAGCAGCCAAGACGGGCACCAAGAGACCCAGTACTTC CASSQDGHQETQYF
TRBJ1-5 TRBV7-9 few NA TGTGCCAGCAGCTTGGGGGGACCTAGCAATCAGCCCCAGCATTTT CASSLGGPSNQPQHF
TRBJ2-3 TRBV6-1 once NA TGTGCCAGCAGTGAAAGGTTTACCACAGATACGCAGTATTTT CASSERFTTDTQYF
TRBJ2-3 TRBV2 NA NA TGTGCCAGCAGTGGCGCATCATGGAGAAGCACAGATACGCAGTATTTT CASSGASWRSTDTQYF
TRBJ2-1 TRBV6-5 NA TRBD2 TGTGCCAGCAGTTACGGACTAGGGAGCTCCTACAATGAGCAGTTCTTC CASSYGLGSSYNEQFF
TRBJ2-7 TRBV25-1 NA NA TGTGCCAGCAGTGAAAGGGGTCAGGGGGGTTTCTACGAGCAGTACTTC CASSERGQGGFYEQYF
TRBJ2-1 TRBV5-1 NA NA TGCGCCAGCAGGGAGGGGACCCGAGGTTACAATGAGCAGTTCTTC CASREGTRGYNEQFF
TRBJ1-1 TRBV30 NA NA TGTGCCCTACGGGACACCCAGAACACTGAAGCTTTCTTT CALRDTQNTEAFF
TRBJ2-5 TRBV29-1 NA TRBD2 TGCAGCGTTGAGGGGACCGGGGGGGGCCAAGAGACCCAGTACTTC CSVEGTGGGQETQYF
TRBJ2-7 TRBV7-8 once NA TGTGCCAGCAGCTTAGCCAAGAGGGAAGGTTACGAGCAGTACTTC CASSLAKREGYEQYF
TRBJ1-2 TRBV19 NA TRBD1 TGTGCCAGTAGTGACGGGGCGGGACGCACAGGGGAAGGCTACACCTTC CASSDGAGRTGEGYTF
TRBJ1-2 TRBV28 NA NA TGTGCCAGCAGTCCCCCCCGGGGAAGCTATGGCTACACCTTC CASSPPRGSYGYTF
TRBJ2-7 TRBV20-1 NA NA TGCAGTGCTAGAAAGGTGGGCGAGCAGTACTTC CSARKVGEQYF
TRBJ2-1 TRBV7-2 NA TRBD2 TGTGCCAGCACCCTCCGGGCTAGCGGGGTGGGGTTGGGTGACAATGAGCAGTTCTTC CASTLRASGVGLGDNEQFF
TRBJ1-2 TRBV29-1 NA TRBD1 TGCAGCGTTGAGGCAGGGGGCGGCGGTGGCTACACCTTC CSVEAGGGGGYTF
TRBJ2-7 TRBV5-8 NA TRBD1 TGTGCCAGCAGCCCCCTGGACAGGAGCTCCTACGAGCAGTACTTC CASSPLDRSSYEQYF
TRBJ1-4 TRBV4-3 NA NA TGCGCCAGCACCCTAGGCCACAGTCTAGATGAAAAACTGTTTTTT CASTLGHSLDEKLFF
TRBJ2-3 TRBV4-3 once NA TGCGCCAGCAGCCAAGAGACGACGGGCCTTACCCCCCATACGCAGTATTTT CASSQETTGLTPHTQYF
TRBJ1-2 TRBV5-4 NA NA TGTGCCAGCAGCCAGGCCCACGACAGGACTTATGGCTACACCTTC CASSQAHDRTYGYTF
TRBJ1-2 TRBV13 NA NA TGTGCCAGCAGCTTACGGTTCGCGGGCTCCTATGGCTACACCTTC CASSLRFAGSYGYTF
TRBJ2-5 TRBV29-1 NA TRBD2 TGCAGCGCCCGGTGGGGCGGGGGGACCCAAGAGACCCAGTACTTC CSARWGGGTQETQYF
TRBJ1-1 TRBV14 NA TRBD1 TGTGCCAGCAGCCAAGTGCGAGGGGGCAAGTCGAACACTGAAGCTTTCTTT CASSQVRGGKSNTEAFF
TRBJ1-5 TRBV6-6 NA NA TGTGCCAGCAGTTACTCTAATATTGGCAATCAGCCCCAGCATTTT CASSYSNIGNQPQHF
TRBJ2-3 TRBV2 once NA TGTGCCGGGGGAAGCGGGCCCACAGATACGCAGTATTTT CAGGSGPTDTQYF
TRBJ1-5 TRBV6-6 NA NA TGTGCCAGCAGTTACTCCAGGGTCAATCAGCCCCAGCATTTT CASSYSRVNQPQHF
TRBJ2-5 TRBV27 NA TRBD2 TGTGCCACCCGGCGACTAGCGTCGGGGGAGACCCAGTACTTC CATRRLASGETQYF
TRBJ1-1 TRBV6-5 NA NA TGTGCCAGCAGTGGCGGTCAGGGGCTGAACACTGAAGCTTTCTTT CASSGGQGLNTEAFF
TRBJ1-2 TRBV5-1 NA TRBD1 TGCGCCAGCAGCATAGCAGGGGGCGACTATGGCTACACCTTC CASSIAGGDYGYTF
TRBJ2-7 TRBV27 NA TRBD2 TGTGCCAGCAGTATCGGGACTAACTACGAGCAGTACTTC CASSIGTNYEQYF
TRBJ1-2 TRBV19 NA NA TGTGCCAGTAGTATCGGCCAAGGCAGAACTAACTATGGCTACACCTTC CASSIGQGRTNYGYTF
TRBJ2-5 TRBV19 NA TRBD2 TGTGCCAGTAGTCCAGAACTAGCGAGGAAGACCCAGTACTTC CASSPELARKTQYF
TRBJ1-1 TRBV30 NA NA TGTGCCTGGAGTGTACGGCTCAGCGAAGCTTTCTTT CAWSVRLSEAFF
TRBJ1-4 TRBV30 NA NA TGTGCCTGGAGTGGTACGGGGGCGGCTAATGAAAAACTGTTTTTT CAWSGTGAANEKLFF
TRBJ2-7 TRBV18 NA TRBD2 TGTGCCAGCTCGCCTACGTTAGGGACTAGCGGATCCTCTACCTACGAGCAGTACTTC CASSPTLGTSGSSTYEQYF
TRBJ2-1 TRBV6-1 once NA TGTGCCAGCAGCGAAGGGCTAGCGAGCCTCAATGAGCAGTTCTTC CASSEGLASLNEQFF
TRBJ2-5 TRBV30 NA NA TGTGCCTGGAGTGTTGCGGGAAGCAAAGAGACCCAGTACTTC CAWSVAGSKETQYF
TRBJ2-7 TRBV14 NA NA TGTGCCAGCAGCCCCACAACTCCAGGATACGAGCAGTACTTC CASSPTTPGYEQYF
TRBJ1-1 TRBV5-1 NA NA TGCGCCAGCAGCTTGGCGGGTGAGGGTGGAAGAATTGAAGCTTTCTTT CASSLAGEGGRIEAFF
TRBJ1-5 TRBV6-1 NA NA TGTGCCAGCAGTGAACGCAGGGTTGATGGCAATCAGCCCCAGCATTTT CASSERRVDGNQPQHF
TRBJ2-7 TRBV7-2 NA NA TGTGCCAGCAGCTTAAGGCAGGGCCACGAGCAGTACTTC CASSLRQGHEQYF
TRBJ2-3 TRBV30 NA NA TGTGCCTGGGGTCACTGGGATACGCAGTATTTT CAWGHWDTQYF
TRBJ1-4 TRBV6-1 NA TRBD1 TGTGCCAGCAGGTCACAGGGGTCGGATGAAAAACTGTTTTTT CASRSQGSDEKLFF
TRBJ1-1 TRBV7-2 NA NA TGTGCCAGCAGCTTTTCAGGGATGAACACTGAAGCTTTCTTT CASSFSGMNTEAFF
TRBJ1-5 TRBV13 few NA TGTGCCAGCAGCTTAGGGGGTTACAATCAGCCCCAGCATTTT CASSLGGYNQPQHF